This entry lists 23 T cell receptor beta chains sequenced from one sample in a study of long-term antiretroviral therapy in people with HIV. A v3.0 immunoSEQ assay was performed at survey level. Clones were read by immunoSEQ multiplex PCR, and TCRdb kept only the in-frame ones, dropping some. The sample has tens of thousands of clones, roughly 96% seen once. The sequences come from unsorted PBMCs, collected 5.3 years after starting antiretroviral therapy. These TCRs come from a young man with HIV.

The chain couples TRBV9 to TRBJ1-4; no definite D call. The CDR3 loop spans 15 amino acids. Germline assignment: CDR1 SGDLS and CDR2 YYNGEE. The V end was cut by 0 bases, the J end by 4 bases, with 10 bases between. CDR3: CASSVGTEDNEKLFF. In DNA, the CDR3 is TGTGCCAGCAGCGTAGGGACGGAGGATAATGAAAAACTGTTTTTT.

V and J are TRBV4-1 and TRBJ2-2; the D is unclear. The CDR3 runs to 15 residues. Trimming cost V 0 bases and J 7 bases, with 12 bases left between them. CDR1 and CDR2 (germline): MGHRA, YSYEKL. CDR3 nucleotides: TGCGCCAGCAGCCAAGAGGGCAGGCCGTACGGGGAGCTGTTTTTT. Amino acids: CASSQEGRPYGELFF.

This clone was counted once. This sequence joins TRBV9 and TRBJ1-2, with D possibly TRBD1 on 5 matching bases. Trimming shortened V by 4 bases and J by 8 bases, and 15 bases separated the two germline ends. This CDR3 is built from 13 residues. Germline V gives CDR1 SGDLS, CDR2 YYNGEE. The CDR3: CASSPPVGDGYTF. The CDR3, as DNA: TGTGCCAGCAGCCCCCCCGTTGGGGACGGCTACACCTTC.

This chain connects TRBV5-6 to TRBJ2-1; 12 nucleotides agree with TRBD2. The CDR3 is 15 amino acids. The germline gives CDR1 SGHDT, CDR2 YYEEEE. J was trimmed by 6 bases and V by 1 base; bases with no gene match: 2. The CDR3 loop reads CASSLLAGGLNEQFF. The CDR3 coding sequence is TGTGCCAGCAGCTTGCTAGCGGGGGGGCTCAATGAGCAGTTCTTC.

V and J are TRBV7-9 and TRBJ2-1, with 10 bases identical to TRBD2. This CDR3 spans 16 amino acids. The ends lost 5 bases at V and 7 bases at J; junction bases unmatched: 11. Germline CDR1 is SEHNR and CDR2 is FQNEAQ (reference sequence). The CDR3 DNA reads TGTGCCAGCAGCCCAAGACGCAGCGGGAGGGCTAATGAGCAGTTCTTC. Encoded protein: CASSPRRSGRANEQFF.

The V and J genes are TRBV4-1 and TRBJ2-7; D is uncertain. The CDR3 is 15 residues long. Germline V gene lookup returns CDR1 MGHRA and CDR2 YSYEKL. Trimming left V 0 bases short and J 1 base short, with 10 bases between. CDR3 amino acids: CASSQDTRSSYEQYF. CDR3 DNA: TGCGCCAGCAGCCAAGACACAAGGAGTTCCTACGAGCAGTACTTC.

This chain joins TRBV5-5 and TRBJ2-5; a possible D gene is TRBD1 (6 bases). Germline V CDR1 and CDR2: SGHKS, YYEKEE (reference sequence). V dropped 4 bases and J dropped 3 bases, with 13 bases sitting between them. The CDR3 consists of 14 residues. The chain's CDR3 is CASSPGRGKETQYF. CDR3 DNA sequence: TGTGCCAGCAGCCCTGGCAGGGGTAAAGAGACCCAGTACTTC.

The chain employs TRBV2 and TRBJ1-2; 9 bases are a match to TRBD1. V gave up 8 bases and J gave up 5 bases; unmatched junction bases: 6. Germline V gives CDR1 SNHLY, CDR2 FYNNEI. This CDR3 has 13 residues. The CDR3 here is CASGGQGPYGYTF. CDR3 in DNA: TGTGCCAGCGGGGGACAGGGACCTTATGGCTACACCTTC.

The chain combines TRBV19 with TRBJ2-1; 7 bases match TRBD2. V lost 2 bases and J lost 8; bases outside the gene matches: 3. Germline V gene data show CDR1 as LNHDA and CDR2 as SQIVND (reference sequence). The CDR3 loop spans 13 amino acids. The CDR3 coding sequence is TGTGCCAGTAGTATATGGGAGGGGTATGAGCAGTTCTTC. It yields the protein CASSIWEGYEQFF. The whole variable domain, filled in from reference TRBV19 and TRBJ2-1, reads DGGITQSPKYLFRKEGQNVTLSCEQNLNHDAMYWYRQDPGQGLRLIYYSQIVNDFQKGDIAEGYSVSREKKESFPLTVTSAQKNPTAFYLCASSIWEGYEQFFGPGTRLTVL.

The chain carries TRBV7-2 and TRBJ1-6, with a weak D call TRBD1 (5 bases). The germline V and J ends were trimmed by 0 bases and 9 bases, with 12 bases remaining between them. The CDR3 is 15 amino acids. Germline-derived CDR1 and CDR2 are SGHTA and FQGNSA. The CDR3 spells CASSLAPGGFSPLHF. The CDR3, as DNA: TGTGCCAGCAGCTTAGCGCCTGGGGGGTTTTCACCCCTCCACTTT.

The V call is TRBV2, the J call TRBJ2-7; 7 bases line up with TRBD2. Germline values: CDR1 SNHLY, CDR2 FYNNEI. This CDR3 has 15 amino acids. V was pared by 5 bases and J by 7 bases, with 14 bases of the junction left unmatched. The CDR3 coding sequence is TGTGCCAGCAGTCAAAGAGCGGGGTCGATGATTGAGCAGTACTTC. It translates to CASSQRAGSMIEQYF. The full variable domain, in which reference TRBV2 and TRBJ2-7 provide the parts outside the CDR3, is EPEVTQTPSHQVTQMGQEVILRCVPISNHLYFYWYRQILGQKVEFLVSFYNNEISEKSEIFDDQFSVERPDGSNFTLKIRSTKLEDSAMYFCASSQRAGSMIEQYFGPGTRLTVT.

This clone occurred once. This chain links TRBV6-1 with TRBJ1-1, with a possible D match to TRBD1 (6 bases). From germline, CDR1 is MNHNS and CDR2 SASEGT. CDR3 length: 12 residues. V lost 4 bases and J 13 bases, leaving 16 bases between the germline ends. CDR3 DNA sequence: TGTGCCAGCAGTGTCGGGGGGACAACCGGTTTCTTT. Translated, it gives CASSVGGTTGFF.

The chain employs TRBV7-3 and TRBJ2-7, with 10 bases fitting TRBD2. V was clipped by 3 bases and J by 2 bases; unmatched bases: 4. CDR3 length: 15 residues. Germline CDR1 is SGHTA and CDR2 is FQGTGA. The CDR3 loop is CASSLEAGGPYEQYF. CDR3 in DNA: TGTGCCAGCAGCTTGGAAGCGGGAGGGCCCTACGAGCAGTACTTC.

The table lists this clone with a few counts. In nucleotides, the CDR3 is TGTGCCAGCAGTGAACCTCCGGGACAGGGTTCAGATACGCAGTATTTT. Residues: CASSEPPGQGSDTQYF. This chain links TRBV6-1 with TRBJ2-3; TRBD1 matches at 9 bases. CDR1 is MNHNS and CDR2 is SASEGT in the germline V gene. CDR3 size: 16 residues. V lost 2 bases and J lost 4; bases outside the gene matches: 7.

V gene TRBV9 combines with J gene TRBJ2-1; D possibly corresponds to TRBD2 (5 bases). The CDR3 sequence is 15 residues long. Trimming left V 2 bases short and J 0 bases short, with 9 bases between. The germline V gene has CDR1 SGDLS and CDR2 YYNGEE. CDR3 DNA: TGTGCCAGCAGCGTCCTGGGGAGCTCCTACAATGAGCAGTTCTTC. It translates to CASSVLGSSYNEQFF.

V usage is TRBV6-5 and J usage is TRBJ2-7; TRBD2 matches at 10 bases. The CDR3 is 13 amino acids. Germline trimming cut 9 bases from V and 2 bases from J; bases unmatched to any gene: 4. CDR1 MNHEY and CDR2 SVGAGI come from the germline V gene. This CDR3 reads CASRTSGPYEQYF. The CDR3 DNA sequence: TGTGCCAGTCGGACTAGCGGACCCTACGAGCAGTACTTC.

This chain links TRBV5-4 with TRBJ2-3, with D unclear. Trimming removed 2 bases at V and 0 bases at J, with 13 bases between. Germline values: CDR1 SGHNT, CDR2 YYREEE (reference sequence). The CDR3 extends over 16 amino acids. CDR3 protein: CASSLGKDWSTDTQYF. The CDR3 coding sequence is TGTGCCAGCAGCTTAGGGAAAGATTGGAGCACAGATACGCAGTATTTT.

This clone has a handful of counts. The gene calls are TRBV9 and TRBJ2-7; TRBD2 aligns across 11 bases. Germline values: CDR1 SGDLS, CDR2 YYNGEE. The CDR3 is made up of 16 amino acids. V lost 4 bases and J lost 2; bases outside the gene matches: 8. CDR3 loop: CASSPALLAGAYEQYF. In DNA, the CDR3 is TGTGCCAGCAGCCCCGCCCTACTAGCGGGGGCCTACGAGCAGTACTTC.

CDR3 protein: CASSLVSGGGLYEQYF. CDR3 nucleotide sequence: TGTGCCAGCAGCTTGGTCTCAGGGGGAGGGTTATACGAGCAGTACTTC. The genes are TRBV5-6 and TRBJ2-7, with D perhaps being TRBD1 or TRBD2 (7 bases each). V was shortened by 0 bases and J by 4 bases, with 17 bases between the two germline ends. The CDR3 consists of 16 residues. Germline V lookup: CDR1 SGHDT, CDR2 YYEEEE.

The CDR3 here is CASSLLGNTEAFF. CDR3 nucleotides: TGTGCCAGCAGCTTGCTGGGGAACACTGAAGCTTTCTTT. The gene calls are TRBV5-4 and TRBJ1-1; D ambiguous. Per germline, CDR1 SGHNT and CDR2 YYREEE (reference sequence). The CDR3 consists of 13 residues. V gave up 1 base and J gave up 1 base, with 5 bases separating them.

This chain links TRBV19 with TRBJ1-1; D unresolved. This CDR3 spans 13 amino acids. The V and J ends lost 8 bases and 1 base respectively, with 11 bases between them. Germline V gives CDR1 LNHDA, CDR2 SQIVND (reference sequence). The DNA of the CDR3 is TGTGCCAGTCCCACTCCTTGGAACACTGAAGCTTTCTTT. This encodes CASPTPWNTEAFF.

This rearrangement joins TRBV5-1 to TRBJ2-2; possibly TRBD1 for D (6 bases). Germline V gene sequence: CDR1 SGHRS, CDR2 YFSETQ. V was cut by 4 bases and J by 2 bases, with 12 bases left in between. The CDR3 sequence is 15 residues long. The CDR3 here is CASSPPTGNTGELFF. CDR3 coding DNA: TGCGCCAGCAGCCCCCCGACAGGAAACACCGGGGAGCTGTTTTTT.

This chain uses TRBV7-2 with TRBJ2-5; 10 bases match TRBD2. J gave up 5 bases and V 1 base, and 7 bases lay outside the gene matches. CDR1 SGHTA and CDR2 FQGNSA come from the germline V gene. The CDR3 extends over 16 amino acids. Written as DNA, the CDR3 is TGTGCCAGCAGCTTAGGTCTAGCGGGGGCGGGGGAGACCCAGTACTTC. This codes for CASSLGLAGAGETQYF.